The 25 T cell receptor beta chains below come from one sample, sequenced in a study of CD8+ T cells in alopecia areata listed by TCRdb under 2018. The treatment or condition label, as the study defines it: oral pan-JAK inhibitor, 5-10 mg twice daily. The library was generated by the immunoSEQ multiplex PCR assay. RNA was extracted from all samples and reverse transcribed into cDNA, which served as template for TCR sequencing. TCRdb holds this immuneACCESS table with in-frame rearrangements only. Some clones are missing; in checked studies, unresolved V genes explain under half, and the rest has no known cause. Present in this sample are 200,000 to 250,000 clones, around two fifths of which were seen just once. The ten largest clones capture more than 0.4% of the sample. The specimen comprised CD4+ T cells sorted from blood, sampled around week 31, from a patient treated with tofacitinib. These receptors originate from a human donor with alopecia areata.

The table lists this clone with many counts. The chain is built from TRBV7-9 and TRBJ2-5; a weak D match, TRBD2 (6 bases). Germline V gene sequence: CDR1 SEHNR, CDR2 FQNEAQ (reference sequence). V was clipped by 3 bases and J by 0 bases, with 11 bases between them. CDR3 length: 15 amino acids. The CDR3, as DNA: TGTGCCAGCAGCTTTTACGGGGGACACCAAGAGACCCAGTACTTC. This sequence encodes CASSFYGGHQETQYF. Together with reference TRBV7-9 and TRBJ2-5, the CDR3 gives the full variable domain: DTGVSQNPRHKITKRGQNVTFRCDPISEHNRLYWYRQTLGQGPEFLTYFQNEAQLEKSRLLSDRFSAERPKGSFSTLEIQRTEQGDSAMYLCASSFYGGHQETQYFGPGTRLLVL.

The CDR3 DNA is TGTGCCAGCAGCTCCGACAGGTTCTCTGGAAACACCATATATTTT. This encodes CASSSDRFSGNTIYF. The chain is built from TRBV6-1 and TRBJ1-3; D perhaps matches TRBD1 (6 bases). V dropped 6 bases and J dropped 0 bases, with 12 bases sitting between them. The CDR3 runs to 15 residues. Germline V gene sequence: CDR1 MNHNS, CDR2 SASEGT.

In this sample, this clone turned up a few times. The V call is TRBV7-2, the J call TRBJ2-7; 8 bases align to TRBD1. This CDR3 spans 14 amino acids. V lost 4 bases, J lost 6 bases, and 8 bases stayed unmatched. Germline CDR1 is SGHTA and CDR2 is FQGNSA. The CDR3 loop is CASSSRTGFSEQYF. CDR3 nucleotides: TGTGCCAGCAGCTCCCGGACAGGGTTCAGCGAGCAGTACTTC.

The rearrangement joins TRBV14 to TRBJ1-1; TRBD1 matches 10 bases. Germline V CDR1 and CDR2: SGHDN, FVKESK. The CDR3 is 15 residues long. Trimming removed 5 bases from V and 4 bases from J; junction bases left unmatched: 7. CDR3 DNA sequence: TGTGCCAGCAGCACCCTGGGACAGGGGAGCACTGAAGCTTTCTTT. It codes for CASSTLGQGSTEAFF.

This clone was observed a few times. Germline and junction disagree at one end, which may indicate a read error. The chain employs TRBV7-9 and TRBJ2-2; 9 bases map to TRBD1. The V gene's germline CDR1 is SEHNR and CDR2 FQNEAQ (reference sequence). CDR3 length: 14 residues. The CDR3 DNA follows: TGTGCCGGCAGGACAGGGGAGAACACCGGGGAGCTGTTTTTT. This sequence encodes CAGRTGENTGELFF.

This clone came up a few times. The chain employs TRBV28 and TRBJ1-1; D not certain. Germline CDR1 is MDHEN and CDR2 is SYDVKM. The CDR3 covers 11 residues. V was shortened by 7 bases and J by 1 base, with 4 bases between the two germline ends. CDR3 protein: CASNGNTEAFF. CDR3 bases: TGTGCCAGCAACGGGAACACTGAAGCTTTCTTT.

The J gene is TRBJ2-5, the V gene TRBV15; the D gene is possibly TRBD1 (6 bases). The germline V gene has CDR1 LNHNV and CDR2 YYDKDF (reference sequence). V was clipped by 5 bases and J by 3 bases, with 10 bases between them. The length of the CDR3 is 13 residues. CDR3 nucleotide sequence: TGTGCCACCAGCGTTCAGGGGAAAGAGACCCAGTACTTC. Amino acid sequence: CATSVQGKETQYF.

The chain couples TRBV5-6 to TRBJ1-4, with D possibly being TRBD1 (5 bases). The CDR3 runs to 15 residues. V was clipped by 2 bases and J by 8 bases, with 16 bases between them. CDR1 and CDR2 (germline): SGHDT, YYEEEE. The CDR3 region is CASSFQGPREEKLFF. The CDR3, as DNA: TGTGCCAGCAGCTTCCAGGGTCCCCGGGAGGAAAAACTGTTTTTT.

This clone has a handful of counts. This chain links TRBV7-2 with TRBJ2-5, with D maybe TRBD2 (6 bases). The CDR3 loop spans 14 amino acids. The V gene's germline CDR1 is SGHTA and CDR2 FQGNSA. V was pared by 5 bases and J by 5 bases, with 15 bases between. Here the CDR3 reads CASSHRTNGETQYF. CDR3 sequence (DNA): TGTGCCAGCAGCCACCGGACTAATGGGGAGACCCAGTACTTC.

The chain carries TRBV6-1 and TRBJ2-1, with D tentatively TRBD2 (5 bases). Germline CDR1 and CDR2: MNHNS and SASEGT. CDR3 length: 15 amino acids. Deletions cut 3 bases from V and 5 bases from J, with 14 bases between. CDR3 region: CASSDGGGGHNEQFF. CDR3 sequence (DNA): TGTGCCAGCAGTGATGGCGGAGGAGGACACAATGAGCAGTTCTTC.

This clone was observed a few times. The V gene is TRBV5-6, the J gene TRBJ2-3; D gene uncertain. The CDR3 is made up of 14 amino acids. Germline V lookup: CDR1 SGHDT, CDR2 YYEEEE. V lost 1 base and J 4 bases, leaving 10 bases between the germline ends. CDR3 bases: TGTGCCAGCAGCTTGCGGTGGGGATCAGATACGCAGTATTTT. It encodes CASSLRWGSDTQYF. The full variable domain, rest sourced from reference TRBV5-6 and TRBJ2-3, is DAGVTQSPTHLIKTRGQQVTLRCSPKSGHDTVSWYQQALGQGPQFIFQYYEEEERQRGNFPDRFSGHQFPNYSSELNVNALLLGDSALYLCASSLRWGSDTQYFGPGTRLTVL.

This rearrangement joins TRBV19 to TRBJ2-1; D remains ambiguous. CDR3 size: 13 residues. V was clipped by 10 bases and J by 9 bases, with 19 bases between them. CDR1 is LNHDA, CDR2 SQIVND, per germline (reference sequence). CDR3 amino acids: CATLGLDFGEQFF. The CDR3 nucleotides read TGTGCCACCCTAGGGCTAGATTTCGGTGAGCAGTTCTTC.

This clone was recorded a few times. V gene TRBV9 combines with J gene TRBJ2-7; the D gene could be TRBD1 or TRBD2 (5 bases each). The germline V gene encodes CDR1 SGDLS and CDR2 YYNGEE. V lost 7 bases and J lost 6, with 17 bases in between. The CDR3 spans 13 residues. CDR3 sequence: CASGGPRQSEQYF. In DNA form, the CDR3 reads TGTGCCAGCGGGGGACCCCGGCAGAGCGAGCAGTACTTC.

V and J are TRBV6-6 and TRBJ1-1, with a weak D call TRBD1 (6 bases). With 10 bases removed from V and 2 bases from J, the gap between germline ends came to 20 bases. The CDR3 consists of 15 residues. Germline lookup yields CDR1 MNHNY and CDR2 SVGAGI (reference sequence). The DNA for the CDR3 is TGTGCCACCAGGGGCCCCAGGGACCTCAACACTGAAGCTTTCTTT. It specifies CATRGPRDLNTEAFF.

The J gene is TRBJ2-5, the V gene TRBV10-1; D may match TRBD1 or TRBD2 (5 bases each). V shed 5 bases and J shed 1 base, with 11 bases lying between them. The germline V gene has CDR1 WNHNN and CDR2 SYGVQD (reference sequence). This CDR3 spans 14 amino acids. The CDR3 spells CASSLGAGQETQYF. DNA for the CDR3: TGCGCCAGCAGTCTCGGGGCCGGCCAAGAGACCCAGTACTTC.

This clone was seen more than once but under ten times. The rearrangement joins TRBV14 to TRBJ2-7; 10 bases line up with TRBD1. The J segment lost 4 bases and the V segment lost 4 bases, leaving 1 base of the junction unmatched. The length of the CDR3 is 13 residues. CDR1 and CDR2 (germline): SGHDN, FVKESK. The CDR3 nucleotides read TGTGCCAGCAGCCCGGGACAGGGGTACGAGCAGTACTTC. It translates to CASSPGQGYEQYF.

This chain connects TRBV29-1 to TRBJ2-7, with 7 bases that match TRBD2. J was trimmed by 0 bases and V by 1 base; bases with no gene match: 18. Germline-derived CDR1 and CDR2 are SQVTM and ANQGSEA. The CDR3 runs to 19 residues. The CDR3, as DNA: TGCAGCGTTGAAGTCGCGGGTTGGACTAGAGGCCGACTCTCCTACGAGCAGTACTTC. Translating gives CSVEVAGWTRGRLSYEQYF.

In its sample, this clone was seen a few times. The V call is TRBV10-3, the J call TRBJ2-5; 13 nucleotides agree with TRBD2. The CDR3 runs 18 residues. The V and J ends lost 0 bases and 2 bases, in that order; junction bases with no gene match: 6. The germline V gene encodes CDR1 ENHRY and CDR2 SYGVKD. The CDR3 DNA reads TGTGCCATCAGTGAGTCGGGACTAGCGGGAAGCGCTCAAGAGACCCAGTACTTC. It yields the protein CAISESGLAGSAQETQYF.

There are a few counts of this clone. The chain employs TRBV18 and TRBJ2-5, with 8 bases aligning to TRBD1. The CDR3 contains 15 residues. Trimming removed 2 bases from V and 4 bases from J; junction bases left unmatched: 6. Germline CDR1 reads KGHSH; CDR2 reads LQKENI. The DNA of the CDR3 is TGTGCCAGCTCACCAGTTACAGGGGGACGAGAGACCCAGTACTTC. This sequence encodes CASSPVTGGRETQYF.

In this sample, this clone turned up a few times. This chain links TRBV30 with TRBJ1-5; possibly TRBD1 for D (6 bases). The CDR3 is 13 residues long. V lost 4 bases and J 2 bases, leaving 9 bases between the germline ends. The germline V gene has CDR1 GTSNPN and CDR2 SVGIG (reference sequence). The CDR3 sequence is CAWNEGGNQPQHF. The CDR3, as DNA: TGTGCCTGGAACGAGGGGGGCAATCAGCCCCAGCATTTT.

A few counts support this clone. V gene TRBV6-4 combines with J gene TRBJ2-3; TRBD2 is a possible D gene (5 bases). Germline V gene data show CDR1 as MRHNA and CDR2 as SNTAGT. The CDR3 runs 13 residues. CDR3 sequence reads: CGRRIGVGDTQYF. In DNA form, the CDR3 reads TGTGGCAGGCGAATCGGGGTGGGAGATACGCAGTATTTT.

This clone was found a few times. CDR3 region: CASSTEDSRDTQYF. CDR3 in DNA: TGCGCCAGCAGCACAGAGGACAGTAGGGATACGCAGTATTTT. The chain carries TRBV5-1 and TRBJ2-3; D is possibly TRBD1 (6 bases). CDR1 is SGHRS, CDR2 YFSETQ, per germline. V gave up 4 bases and J gave up 6 bases, with 15 bases separating them. CDR3 length equals 14 residues.

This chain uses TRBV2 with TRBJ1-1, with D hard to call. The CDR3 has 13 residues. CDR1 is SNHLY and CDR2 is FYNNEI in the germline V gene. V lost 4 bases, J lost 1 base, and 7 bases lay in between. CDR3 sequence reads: CASSAQGNTEAFF. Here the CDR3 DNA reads TGTGCCAGCAGTGCACAAGGGAACACTGAAGCTTTCTTT.

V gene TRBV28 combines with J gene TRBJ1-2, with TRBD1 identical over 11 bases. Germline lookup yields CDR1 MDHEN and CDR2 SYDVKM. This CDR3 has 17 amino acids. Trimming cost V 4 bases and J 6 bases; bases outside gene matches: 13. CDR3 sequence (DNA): TGTGCCAGCAGTTCCTCTTACTTTGGACAGGGGGCAAATGGCTACACCTTC. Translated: CASSSSYFGQGANGYTF.

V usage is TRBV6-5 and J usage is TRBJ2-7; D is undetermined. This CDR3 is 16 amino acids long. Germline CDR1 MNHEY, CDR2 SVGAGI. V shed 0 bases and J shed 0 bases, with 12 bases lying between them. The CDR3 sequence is CASSYSVERSSYEQYF. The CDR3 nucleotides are TGTGCCAGCAGTTACTCAGTGGAAAGGAGCTCCTACGAGCAGTACTTC.